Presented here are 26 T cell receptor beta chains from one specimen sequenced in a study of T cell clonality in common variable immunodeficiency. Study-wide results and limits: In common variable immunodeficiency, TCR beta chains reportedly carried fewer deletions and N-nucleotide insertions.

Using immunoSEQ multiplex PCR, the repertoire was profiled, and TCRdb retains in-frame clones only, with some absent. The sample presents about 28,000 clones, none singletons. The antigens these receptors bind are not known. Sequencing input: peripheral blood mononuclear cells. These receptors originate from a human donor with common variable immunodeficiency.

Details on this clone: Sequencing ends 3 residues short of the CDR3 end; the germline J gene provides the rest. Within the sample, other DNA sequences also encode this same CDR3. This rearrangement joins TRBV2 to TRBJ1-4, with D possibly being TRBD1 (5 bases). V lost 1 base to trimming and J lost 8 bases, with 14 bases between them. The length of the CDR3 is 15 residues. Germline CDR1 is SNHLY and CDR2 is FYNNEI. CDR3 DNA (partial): TGTGCCAGCAGTGAAGGGGGCGGAAACGCGGAAAAA. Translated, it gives CASSEGGGNAEK. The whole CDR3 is CASSEGGGNAEKLFF. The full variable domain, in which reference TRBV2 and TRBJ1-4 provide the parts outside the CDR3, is EPEVTQTPSHQVTQMGQEVILRCVPISNHLYFYWYRQILGQKVEFLVSFYNNEISEKSEIFDDQFSVERPDGSNFTLKIRSTKLEDSAMYFCASSEGGGNAEKLFFGSGTQLSVL.

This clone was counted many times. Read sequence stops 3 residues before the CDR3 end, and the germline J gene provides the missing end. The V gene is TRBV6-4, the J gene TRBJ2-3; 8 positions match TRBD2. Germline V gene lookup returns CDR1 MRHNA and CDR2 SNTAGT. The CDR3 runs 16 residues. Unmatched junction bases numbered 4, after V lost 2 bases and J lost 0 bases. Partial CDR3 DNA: TGTGCCAGCAGTGACATGGCTAGCGGGAGCACAGATACG. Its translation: CASSDMASGSTDT. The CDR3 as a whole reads CASSDMASGSTDTQYF.

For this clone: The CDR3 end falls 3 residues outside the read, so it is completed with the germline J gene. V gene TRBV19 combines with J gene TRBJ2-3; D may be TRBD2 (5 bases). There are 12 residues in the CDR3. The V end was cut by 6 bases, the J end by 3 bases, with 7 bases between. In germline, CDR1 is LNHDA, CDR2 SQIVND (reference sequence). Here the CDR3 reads CASRRGTDTQYF. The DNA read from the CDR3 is TGTGCCAGTAGGAGAGGGACAGATACG.

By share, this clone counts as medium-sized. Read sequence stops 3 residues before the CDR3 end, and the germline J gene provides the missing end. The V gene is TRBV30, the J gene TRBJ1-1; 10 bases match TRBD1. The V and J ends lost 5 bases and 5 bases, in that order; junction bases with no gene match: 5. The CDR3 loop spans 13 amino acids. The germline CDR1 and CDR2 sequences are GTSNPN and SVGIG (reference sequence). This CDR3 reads CAWGQGGGTEAFF. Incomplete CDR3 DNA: TGTGCCTGGGGACAGGGGGGAGGAACTGAA.

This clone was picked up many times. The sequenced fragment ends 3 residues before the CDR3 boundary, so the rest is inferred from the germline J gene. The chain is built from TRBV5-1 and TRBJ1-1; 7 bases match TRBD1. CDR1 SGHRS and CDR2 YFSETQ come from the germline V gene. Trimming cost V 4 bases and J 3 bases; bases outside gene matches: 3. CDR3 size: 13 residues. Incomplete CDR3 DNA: TGCGCCAGCAGCGCGGACAGGTACACTGAA. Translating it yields CASSADRYTE. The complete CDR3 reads CASSADRYTEAFF.

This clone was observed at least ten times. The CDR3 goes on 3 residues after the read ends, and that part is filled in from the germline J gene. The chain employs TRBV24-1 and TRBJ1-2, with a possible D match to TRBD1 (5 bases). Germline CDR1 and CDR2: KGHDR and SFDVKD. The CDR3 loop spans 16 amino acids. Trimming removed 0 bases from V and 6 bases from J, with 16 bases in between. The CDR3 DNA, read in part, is TGTGCCACCAGTGATTTGGATTCCAGGGCTCCTAATGGC. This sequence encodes CATSDLDSRAPNG. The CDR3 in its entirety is CATSDLDSRAPNGYTF.

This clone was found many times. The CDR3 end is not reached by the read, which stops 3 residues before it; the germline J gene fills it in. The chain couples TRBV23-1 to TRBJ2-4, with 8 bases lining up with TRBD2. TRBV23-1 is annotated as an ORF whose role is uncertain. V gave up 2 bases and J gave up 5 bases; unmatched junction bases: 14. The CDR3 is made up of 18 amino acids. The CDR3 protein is CASSQLTGSGGWQNIQYF. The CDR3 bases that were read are TGCGCCAGCAGTCAACTCACCGGGAGCGGGGGATGGCAAAACATT.

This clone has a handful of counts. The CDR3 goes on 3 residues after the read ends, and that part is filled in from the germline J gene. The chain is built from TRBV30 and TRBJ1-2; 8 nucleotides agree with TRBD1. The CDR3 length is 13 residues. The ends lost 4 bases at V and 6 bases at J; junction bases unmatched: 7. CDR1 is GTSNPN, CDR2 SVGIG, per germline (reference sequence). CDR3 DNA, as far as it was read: TGTGCCTGGAACGCACAGGGGGGCGATGGC. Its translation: CAWNAQGGDG. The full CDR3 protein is CAWNAQGGDGYTF.

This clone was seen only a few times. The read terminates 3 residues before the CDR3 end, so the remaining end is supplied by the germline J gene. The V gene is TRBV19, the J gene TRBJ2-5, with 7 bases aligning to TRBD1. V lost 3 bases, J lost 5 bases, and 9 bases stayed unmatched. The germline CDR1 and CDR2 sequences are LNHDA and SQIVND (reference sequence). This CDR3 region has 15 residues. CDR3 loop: CASSIRAGGGETQYF. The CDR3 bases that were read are TGTGCCAGTAGTATTCGGGCAGGGGGTGGTGAGACC.

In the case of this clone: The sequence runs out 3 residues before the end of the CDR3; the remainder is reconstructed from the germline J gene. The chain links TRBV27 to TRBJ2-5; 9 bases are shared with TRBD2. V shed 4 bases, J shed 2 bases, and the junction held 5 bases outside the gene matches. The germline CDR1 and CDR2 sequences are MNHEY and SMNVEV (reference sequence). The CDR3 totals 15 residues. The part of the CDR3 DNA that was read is TGTGCCAGCAGTTCAGCGACTAGCGGTCAAGAGACC. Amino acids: CASSSATSGQET. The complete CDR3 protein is CASSSATSGQETQYF.

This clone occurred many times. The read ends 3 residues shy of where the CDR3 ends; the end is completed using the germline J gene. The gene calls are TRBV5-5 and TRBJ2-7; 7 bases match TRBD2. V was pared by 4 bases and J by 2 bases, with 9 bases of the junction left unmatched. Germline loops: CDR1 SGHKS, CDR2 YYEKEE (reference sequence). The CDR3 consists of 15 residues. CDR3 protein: CASSRTSVSPYEQYF. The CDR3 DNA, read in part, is TGTGCCAGCAGCCGTACTAGCGTGTCCCCCTACGAG.

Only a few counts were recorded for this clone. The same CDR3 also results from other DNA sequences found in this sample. The CDR3 DNA, read in part, is TGTGCCAGCAGCTCAAAAACTAGGGGGTCCGGGGAG. Translated, it gives CASSSKTRGSGE. The whole CDR3 protein is CASSSKTRGSGELFF. The chain has TRBV11-3 and TRBJ2-2, with D possibly being TRBD1 (6 bases). The CDR3 end is not reached by the read, which stops 3 residues before it; the germline J gene fills it in. Deletions cut 4 bases from V and 6 bases from J, with 15 bases between. Germline V gene lookup returns CDR1 SGHNT and CDR2 YENEEA. The length of the CDR3 is 15 residues. Variable domain in full (rest from reference TRBV11-3 and TRBJ2-2): EAGVVQSPRYKIIEKKQPVAFWCNPISGHNTLYWYLQNLGQGPELLIRYENEEAVDDSQLPKDRFSAERLKGVDSTLKIQPAELGDSAVYLCASSSKTRGSGELFFGEGSRLTVL.

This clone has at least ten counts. The CDR3 spells CASSLTRPSGNTIYF. Partial CDR3 DNA: TGTGCCAGCAGCTTAACGCGCCCGTCTGGAAACACC. This sequence joins TRBV7-2 and TRBJ1-3, with unresolved D. The sequence runs out 3 residues before the end of the CDR3; the remainder is reconstructed from the germline J gene. V lost 2 bases, J lost 1 base, and 9 bases lay in between. The CDR3 sequence is 15 residues long. Per the germline V gene, CDR1 is SGHTA and CDR2 is FQGNSA.

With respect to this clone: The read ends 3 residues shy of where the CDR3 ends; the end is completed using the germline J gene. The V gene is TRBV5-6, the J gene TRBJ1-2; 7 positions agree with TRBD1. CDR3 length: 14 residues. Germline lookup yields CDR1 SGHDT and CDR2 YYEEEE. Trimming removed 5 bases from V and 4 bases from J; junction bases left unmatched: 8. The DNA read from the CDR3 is TGTGCCAGCAGAATGACAGGGTTGGCCTATGGC. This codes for CASRMTGLAYG. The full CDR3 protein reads CASRMTGLAYGYTF.

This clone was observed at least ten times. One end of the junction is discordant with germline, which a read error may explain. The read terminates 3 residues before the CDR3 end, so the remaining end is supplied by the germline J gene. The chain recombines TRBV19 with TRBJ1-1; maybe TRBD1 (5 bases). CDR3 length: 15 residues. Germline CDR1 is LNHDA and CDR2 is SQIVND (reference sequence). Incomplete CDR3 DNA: TGTGCCAGTAGTTTAGTCGGGGGGGTGAATACTGAA. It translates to CASSLVGGVNTE. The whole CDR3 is CASSLVGGVNTEAFF. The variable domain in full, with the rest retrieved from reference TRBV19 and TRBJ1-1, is DGGITQSPKYLFRKEGQNVTLSCEQNLNHDAMYWYRQDPGQGLRLIYYSQIVNDFQKGDIAEGYSVSREKKESFPLTVTSAQKNPTAFYLCASSLVGGVNTEAFFGQGTRLTVV.

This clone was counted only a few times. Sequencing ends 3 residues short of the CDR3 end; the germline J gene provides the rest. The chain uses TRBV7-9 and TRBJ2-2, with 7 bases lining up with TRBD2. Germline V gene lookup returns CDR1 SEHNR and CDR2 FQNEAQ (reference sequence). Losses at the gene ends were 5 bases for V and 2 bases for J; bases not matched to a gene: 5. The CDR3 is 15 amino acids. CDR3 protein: CASSLLAVNTGELFF. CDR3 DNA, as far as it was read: TGTGCCAGCAGCCTTCTAGCGGTTAACACCGGGGAG. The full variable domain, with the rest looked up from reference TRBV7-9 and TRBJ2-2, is DTGVSQNPRHKITKRGQNVTFRCDPISEHNRLYWYRQTLGQGPEFLTYFQNEAQLEKSRLLSDRFSAERPKGSFSTLEIQRTEQGDSAMYLCASSLLAVNTGELFFGEGSRLTVL.

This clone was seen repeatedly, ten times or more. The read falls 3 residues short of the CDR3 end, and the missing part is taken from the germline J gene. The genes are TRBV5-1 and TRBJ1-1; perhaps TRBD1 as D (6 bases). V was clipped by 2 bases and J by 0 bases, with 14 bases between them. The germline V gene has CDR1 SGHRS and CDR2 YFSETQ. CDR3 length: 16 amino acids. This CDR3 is CASSLHRQVMNTEAFF. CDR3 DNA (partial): TGCGCCAGCAGCTTACATCGACAGGTGATGAACACTGAA.

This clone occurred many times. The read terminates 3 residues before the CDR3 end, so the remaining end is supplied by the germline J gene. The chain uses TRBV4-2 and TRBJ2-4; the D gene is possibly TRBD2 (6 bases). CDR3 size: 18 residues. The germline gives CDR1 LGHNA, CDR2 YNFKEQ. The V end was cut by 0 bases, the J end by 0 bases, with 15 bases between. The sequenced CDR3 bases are TGTGCCAGCAGCCAAGATCGGAGCGGAGGGTTAGCCAAAAACATT. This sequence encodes CASSQDRSGGLAKNI. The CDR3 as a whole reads CASSQDRSGGLAKNIQYF.

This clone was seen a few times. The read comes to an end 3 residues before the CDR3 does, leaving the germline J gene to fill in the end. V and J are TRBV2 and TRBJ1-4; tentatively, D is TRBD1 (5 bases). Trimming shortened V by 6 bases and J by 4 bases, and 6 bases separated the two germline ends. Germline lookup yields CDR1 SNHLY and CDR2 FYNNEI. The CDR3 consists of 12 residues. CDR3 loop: CASRGVNEKLFF. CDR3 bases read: TGTGCCAGCAGAGGGGTTAATGAAAAA.

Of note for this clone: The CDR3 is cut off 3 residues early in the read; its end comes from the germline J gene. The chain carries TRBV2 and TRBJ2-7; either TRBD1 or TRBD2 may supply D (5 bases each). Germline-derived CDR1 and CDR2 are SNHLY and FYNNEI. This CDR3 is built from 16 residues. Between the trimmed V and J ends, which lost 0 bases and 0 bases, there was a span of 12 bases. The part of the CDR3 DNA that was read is TGTGCCAGCAGTGAAGCGAGGGGTCCCAGCTCCTACGAG. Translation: CASSEARGPSSYE. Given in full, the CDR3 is CASSEARGPSSYEQYF.

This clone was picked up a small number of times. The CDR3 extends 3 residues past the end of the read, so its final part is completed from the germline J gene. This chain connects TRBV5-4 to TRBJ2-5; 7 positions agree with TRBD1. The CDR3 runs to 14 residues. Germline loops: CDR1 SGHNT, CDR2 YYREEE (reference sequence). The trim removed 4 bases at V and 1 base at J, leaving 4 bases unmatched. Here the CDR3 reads CASSSDRAQETQYF. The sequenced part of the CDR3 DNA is TGTGCCAGCAGCAGTGACAGGGCCCAAGAGACC. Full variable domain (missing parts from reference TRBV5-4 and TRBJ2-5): ETGVTQSPTHLIKTRGQQVTLRCSSQSGHNTVSWYQQALGQGPQFIFQYYREEENGRGNFPPRFSGLQFPNYSSELNVNALELDDSALYLCASSSDRAQETQYFGPGTRLLVL.

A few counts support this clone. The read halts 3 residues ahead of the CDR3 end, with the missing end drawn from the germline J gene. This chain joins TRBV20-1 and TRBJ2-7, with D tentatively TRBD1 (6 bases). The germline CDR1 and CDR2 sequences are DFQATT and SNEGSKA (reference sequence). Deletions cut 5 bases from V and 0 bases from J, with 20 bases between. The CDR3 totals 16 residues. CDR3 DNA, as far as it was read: TGCAGTGCTGAGCCAGGGGTGGGGGCCAGCTCCTACGAG. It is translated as CSAEPGVGASSYE. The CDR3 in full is CSAEPGVGASSYEQYF.

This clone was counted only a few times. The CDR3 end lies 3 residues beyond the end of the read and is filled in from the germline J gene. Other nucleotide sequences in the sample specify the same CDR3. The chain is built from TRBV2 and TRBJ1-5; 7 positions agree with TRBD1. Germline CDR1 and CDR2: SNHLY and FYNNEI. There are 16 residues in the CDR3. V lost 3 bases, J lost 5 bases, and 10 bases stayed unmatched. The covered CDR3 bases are TGTGCCAGCAGTGATTTGGGCAGGGGGTCGGATCAGCCC. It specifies CASSDLGRGSDQP. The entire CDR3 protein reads CASSDLGRGSDQPQHF.

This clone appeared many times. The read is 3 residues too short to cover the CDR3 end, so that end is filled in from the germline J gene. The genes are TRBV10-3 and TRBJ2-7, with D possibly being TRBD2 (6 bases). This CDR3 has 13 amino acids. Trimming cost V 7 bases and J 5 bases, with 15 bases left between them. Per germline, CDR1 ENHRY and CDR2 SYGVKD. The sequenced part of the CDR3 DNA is TGTGCCATCAAGGCGGGAACACACGACGAG. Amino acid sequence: CAIKAGTHDE. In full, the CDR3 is CAIKAGTHDEQYF.

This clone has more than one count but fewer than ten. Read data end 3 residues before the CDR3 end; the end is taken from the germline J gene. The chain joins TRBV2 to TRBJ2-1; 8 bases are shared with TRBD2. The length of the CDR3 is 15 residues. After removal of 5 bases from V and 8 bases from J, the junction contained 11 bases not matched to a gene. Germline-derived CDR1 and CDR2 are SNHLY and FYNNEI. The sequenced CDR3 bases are TGTGCCAGCAGTCGAGAAGGGACTAGTGGCGATGAG. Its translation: CASSREGTSGDE. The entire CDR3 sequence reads CASSREGTSGDEQFF.

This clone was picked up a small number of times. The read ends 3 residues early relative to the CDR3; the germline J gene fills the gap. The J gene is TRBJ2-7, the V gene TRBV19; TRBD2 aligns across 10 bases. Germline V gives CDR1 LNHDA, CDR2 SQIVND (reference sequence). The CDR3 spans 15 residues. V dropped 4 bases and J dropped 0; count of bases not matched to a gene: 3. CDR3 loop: CASSTPSGSSYEQYF. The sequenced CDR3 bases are TGTGCCAGTAGTACCCCTAGCGGGAGCTCCTACGAG.